This TCR beta chain was captured in a study of T cell responses to AZD1222 COVID-19 vaccine (dated by TCRdb to about 2021). General notes on the study: Because spike-specific TCR depth and breadth did not differ between the two schedules, AZD1222 recipients who got a second dose at roughly 4 weeks were pooled with those who got a second dose at roughly 12 weeks. A total of about 230 trial participants underwent TCR sequencing, of whom around 200 received two doses of AZD1222 and about 26 received two doses of the MenACWY control vaccine. Trial participants were enrolled by age into subgroups of 18-55, 56-69 and 70-plus years, and around 150, 29 and 61 TCR-sequenced participants, respectively, were included in these subgroups.

The meaning of the sample's time point label: baseline before first vaccination. The vaccinee samples were drawn from two UK trials, COV001 and COV002, one of which was a single-blind randomized controlled phase 2/3 trial testing AZD1222 (ChAdOx1 nCoV-19) in healthy adults. For TCRbeta chain sequencing, PBMC samples were collected from trial participants at day 0 and at day 28 after the second dose. At the junction V is shortened by 5 bases and J by 3 bases, with 11 bases in between. There are 15 amino acids in the CDR3, from cysteine to phenylalanine inclusive. Left in the record is the CDR3 DNA by itself, 45 bases read in frame from the first base. CDR1 is given as SGHNT and CDR2 as YENEEA, both from the germline V gene. The CDR3 regions of human TCRbeta chains were analyzed by immunosequencing. The paper's data handling went like this. Repertoire TCRs were checked for matches against a reference library of SARS-CoV-2-specific TCRs that had been generated using the MIRA antigen-specificity platform. Breadth meant the fraction of unique TCRs that were SARS-CoV-2-associated, whereas depth meant the fraction of total T cells that were SARS-CoV-2-associated. Each spike-specific TCR was assigned to its reactive spike region and to a CD4 or CD8 class using the MIRA data. Log10-transformed breadth and depth values were compared by one-way ANOVA with Sidak's multiple comparisons tests. TCRdb re-hosts the immuneACCESS table, in-frame sequences only. Its copies lack some clones; in the studies checked, an unresolved V gene accounts for under half of them, and the cause for the rest is not known. The D gene and trimming were derived from the DNA, and the V and J assignments and clone size from that table. Counted in this sample were 90,000 to 130,000 clones; approximately 86% of them appeared once. Jointly, the top ten make up less than 3.5% of the sample.

This clone has a single count. No antigen is known for it. No much larger clone is present one base from it, and per-base qualities are unavailable. The study at large found these results: CD4 TCRs associated with the vaccine covered the entire spike protein, and the dominant responses were in regions 160-218 and 743-854. No day 14 peak-response samples were available, so repertoires were characterized only after the peak T cell response. Participants were mostly white British, with more females than males. The authors suggested clonal diversity may have been underestimated. The 56-69-year group was small, and its depth increase did not reach significance, likely because of low power. Conclusions about previously exposed vaccinees are limited because only six or seven AZD1222 recipients were SARS-CoV-2 seropositive at baseline. After two AZD1222 doses, spike-specific TCR breadth and depth were significantly higher than at day 0 and than in MenACWY recipients. Nearly half of unique spike-specific TCRs reportedly recognized epitopes outside regions mutated in the B.1.351 and B.1.1.7 variants.

Sequenced material: peripheral blood, taken on day 0 of AZD1222 vaccination. The sequence joins TRBV11-3 to TRBJ2-6; the D gene is not confidently resolved. This clonotype was obtained from an adult in good health. The CDR3 protein: CASSPAEDGANVLTF. The base sequence is TGTGCCAGCAGCCCTGCAGAGGATGGGGCCAACGTCCTGACTTTC.